This T cell receptor beta chain was recovered during a study of spatial heterogeneity in lung cancer. Overall study: Fewer alpha-chain than beta-chain sequences were consistently detected. Within raw reads, each unique TCR and UMI combination appeared on average more than ten times.

The sample holds many counts of this clonotype. Its antigen is currently unknown. Study-wide findings and caveats: The appearance of ubiquitous expanded tumor TCRs in blood was greater at resection than follow-up.

Trimming cost V 1 base and J 0 bases, with 9 bases left between them. Germline V lookup: CDR1 SGHRS, CDR2 YFSETQ. This CDR3 region has 15 residues. Stated time point: sample taken at primary tumor resection. Extraction of whole RNA from tumor, nontumor lung or frozen PBMC preceded unsorted sequencing. On each TCR cDNA molecule, a unique molecular identifier was present. Each CDR3 protein is one row after TCRdb ran MiXCR on the 5' RACE reads. The sample yields 20,000 to 25,000 distinct CDR3 sequences, 4.6% seen once. The TCR originated in a male donor with early-stage non-small cell lung cancer. The chain recombines TRBV5-1 with TRBJ2-3, with TRBD1 as a possible D gene (6 bases). The specimen comprised PBMCs, sampled at surgery. CDR3 sequence reads: CASSLRGHSTDTQYF. Here the CDR3 DNA reads TGCGCCAGCAGCTTGAGGGGACACAGCACAGATACGCAGTATTTT.